This T cell receptor (beta chain) was recorded in a study of blood T cells in healthy people across ages. Alongside a J-beta primer mix, a sample-barcoded 5' primer served in a second PCR lasting about 7 to 11 cycles. Tags on each cDNA molecule came from a template-switch adaptor with 12 random nucleotides. In TCRdb, the 5' RACE reads were re-called with MiXCR into one record per CDR3 protein. The table records about 1,000,000 distinct CDR3 sequences, under 45% of them present only once. After removal of 7 bases from V and 8 bases from J, the junction contained 8 bases not matched to a gene. The CDR3 runs to 14 residues. CDR1 DFQATT and CDR2 SNEGSKA come from the germline V gene (reference sequence). This clonotype has a handful of counts.

The source material was blood. The receptor comes from a woman aged 55-70 years in good health. The chain carries TRBV20-1 and TRBJ2-3; 14 bases match TRBD2. The CDR3 region is CSVGTSGSHGTQYF. The CDR3 bases are TGCAGTGTAGGGACTAGCGGGAGCCATGGTACGCAGTATTTT.